A selection of T cell receptor beta chains follows, all from one sample in a study of blood T cell repertoires in COVID-19. Profiling relied on immunoSEQ multiplex PCR, and the TCRdb table lists in-frame clones only, not all of them. The repertoire holds about 230,000 clones, with 70% to 90% as singletons. What was sequenced was peripheral blood. The receptor set was obtained from a man aged 35 to 55 with acute or convalescent COVID-19. Each CDR3 is given with its conserved first and last residue. Each record gives: J gene, clone size, V gene, D gene, CDR3 DNA, CDR3 protein. The D gene is left open where the match is weak. A clone size is listed for some rows: how often the clone was seen (once, few, many), or a class if it is expanded.

J: TRBJ1-5; size: .; V: TRBV4-1; D: .; DNA: TGCGCCAGCAGCCAAGATCCCGGACAGCGAAATCAGCCCCAGCATTTT; CDR3: CASSQDPGQRNQPQHF
J: TRBJ2-2; size: .; V: TRBV11-3; D: .; DNA: TGTGCCAGCAGCAGTGGCCGGGGGTCGGACGGGGAGCTGTTTTTT; CDR3: CASSSGRGSDGELFF
J: TRBJ2-5; size: .; V: TRBV9; D: TRBD2; DNA: TGTGCCAGCAAAAAAGTGGGTAGCGGGGAATGGGGGACCCAGTACTTC; CDR3: CASKKVGSGEWGTQYF
J: TRBJ1-5; size: .; V: TRBV18; D: .; DNA: TGTGCCAGCTCAACGGACGGGAATAGCAATCAGCCCCAGCATTTT; CDR3: CASSTDGNSNQPQHF
J: TRBJ1-6; size: .; V: TRBV9; D: TRBD1; DNA: TGTGCCAGCAGAGCCGGGACAGTAAGATCACCCCTCCACTTT; CDR3: CASRAGTVRSPLHF
J: TRBJ1-1; size: .; V: TRBV6-5; D: .; DNA: TGTGCCAGCAGCAAAGGGGGATTTGGCACTGAAGCTTTCTTT; CDR3: CASSKGGFGTEAFF
J: TRBJ1-4; size: .; V: TRBV11-2; D: .; DNA: TGTGCCAGCAGCTTGCTTTACGGGGCAACTAATGAAAAACTGTTTTTT; CDR3: CASSLLYGATNEKLFF
J: TRBJ1-2; size: .; V: TRBV6-2/TRBV6-3; D: TRBD1; DNA: TGTGCCAGCAGCCCACAGGGGGGCCAGGGCTACACCTTC; CDR3: CASSPQGGQGYTF
J: TRBJ1-2; size: .; V: TRBV10-3; D: .; DNA: TGTGCCATCAGTGAAACGGACAGACCTAACTATGGCTACACCTTC; CDR3: CAISETDRPNYGYTF
J: TRBJ1-2; size: .; V: TRBV29-1; D: .; DNA: TGCAGCGTTGAAGTACAGGACTATGGCTACACCTTC; CDR3: CSVEVQDYGYTF
J: TRBJ1-1; size: .; V: TRBV30; D: .; DNA: TGTGCCTGGAGGGTTGGGCAGGAGGGTGAAGCTTTCTTT; CDR3: CAWRVGQEGEAFF
J: TRBJ1-4; size: few; V: TRBV7-2; D: .; DNA: TGTGCCAGCAGCTTAGTCCAGGGGCAACTGTTTTTT; CDR3: CASSLVQGQLFF
J: TRBJ1-2; size: .; V: TRBV3-1/TRBV3-2; D: .; DNA: TGTGCCAGCAGCCAAGATTGGTCAGGGAACTATGGCTACACCTTC; CDR3: CASSQDWSGNYGYTF
J: TRBJ1-5; size: .; V: TRBV4-3; D: TRBD1; DNA: TGCGCCAGCAGCCAAGTTTTCAGGGGGGAGGAGATAGGACAGCCCCAGCATTTT; CDR3: CASSQVFRGEEIGQPQHF
J: TRBJ1-6; size: .; V: TRBV12-3/TRBV12-4; D: .; DNA: TGTGCCAGCAGACGGGAGTTGAATTCACCCCTCCACTTT; CDR3: CASRRELNSPLHF
J: TRBJ2-7; size: .; V: TRBV9; D: .; DNA: TGTGCCAGCAGCCCCCGATTGGACAGTTCCTACGAGCAGTACTTC; CDR3: CASSPRLDSSYEQYF
J: TRBJ1-4; size: once; V: TRBV2; D: .; DNA: TGTGCCAGCAGTGAGTACGGAGGAGGCGGAAAACTGTTTTTT; CDR3: CASSEYGGGGKLFF
J: TRBJ1-3; size: .; V: TRBV9; D: TRBD1; DNA: TGTGCCAGCAGCGAACAGGGGATCACGGTGGACACCATATATTTT; CDR3: CASSEQGITVDTIYF
J: TRBJ1-2; size: .; V: TRBV18; D: .; DNA: TGTGCCAGCTCACCAGGGGAGCTTAACTATGGCTACACCTTC; CDR3: CASSPGELNYGYTF
J: TRBJ2-3; size: .; V: TRBV10-3; D: .; DNA: TGTGCCATCACTAACAGAGGGGACTCTAGGGCGCAGTATTTT; CDR3: CAITNRGDSRAQYF
J: TRBJ1-4; size: .; V: TRBV5-1; D: TRBD1; DNA: TGCGCCAGCAGCTTGGTCCCACAGGGGGCTGGTGAAAAACTGTTTTTT; CDR3: CASSLVPQGAGEKLFF
J: TRBJ2-1; size: .; V: TRBV28; D: TRBD1; DNA: TGTGCCAGCAGTTTAAGCTTCGGCCGGGACAGATCCTACAATGAGCAGTTCTTC; CDR3: CASSLSFGRDRSYNEQFF
J: TRBJ1-1; size: few; V: TRBV6-5; D: .; DNA: TGTGCCACCGCCCAGGACCGGGAGGCTTTCTTT; CDR3: CATAQDREAFF
J: TRBJ1-1; size: .; V: TRBV6-2/TRBV6-3; D: .; DNA: TGTGCCAGCAGTTACTTGGGACACGGGAACACTGAAGCTTTCTTT; CDR3: CASSYLGHGNTEAFF
J: TRBJ1-6; size: .; V: TRBV25-1; D: .; DNA: TGTGCCAGCAGTGTATTTTTATCGGGGGATTCACCCCTCCACTTT; CDR3: CASSVFLSGDSPLHF
J: TRBJ1-1; size: .; V: TRBV20-1; D: .; DNA: TGCAGTGCTCTACGACAGGACGAAGCTTTCTTT; CDR3: CSALRQDEAFF
J: TRBJ2-1; size: .; V: TRBV7-9; D: TRBD1; DNA: TGTGCCAGCAGTACAGGGGGCGATTTCAATGAGCAGTTCTTC; CDR3: CASSTGGDFNEQFF
J: TRBJ2-1; size: .; V: TRBV5-4; D: TRBD1; DNA: TGTGCCAGCTCTACCCCTACAGGGGACGAGGAGCAGTTCTTC; CDR3: CASSTPTGDEEQFF
J: TRBJ1-2; size: .; V: TRBV2; D: .; DNA: TGTGCCAGCACTGGCAGATTTTACTATGGCTACACCTTC; CDR3: CASTGRFYYGYTF
J: TRBJ1-5; size: .; V: TRBV3-1/TRBV3-2; D: .; DNA: TGTGCCAGCAGCCAAGTGGGGGCTCAGCCCCAGCATTTT; CDR3: CASSQVGAQPQHF
J: TRBJ1-2; size: .; V: TRBV5-5; D: .; DNA: TGTGCCAGCAGCTTGTCTACGGAGGGCTATGGCTACACCTTC; CDR3: CASSLSTEGYGYTF
J: TRBJ2-1; size: .; V: TRBV7-3; D: .; DNA: TGTGCCAGCAGCTTAACGTCGGTAAATGAGCAGTTCTTC; CDR3: CASSLTSVNEQFF
J: TRBJ1-3; size: .; V: TRBV4-3; D: .; DNA: TGCGCCAGCAGCCAAGATCAGGGGCTTGGAAACACCATATATTTT; CDR3: CASSQDQGLGNTIYF
J: TRBJ1-5; size: .; V: TRBV6-1; D: .; DNA: TGTGCCAGCAGTGAAGACGGGAGAAGGCCCCAGCATTTT; CDR3: CASSEDGRRPQHF
J: TRBJ2-1; size: .; V: TRBV5-1; D: TRBD2; DNA: TGCGCCAGCAGCCCCGAGTTAGCGGGGAACAATGAGCAGTTCTTC; CDR3: CASSPELAGNNEQFF
J: TRBJ2-2; size: .; V: TRBV9; D: .; DNA: TGTGCCAGCAGCGTTTGGACATTCGGGGAGCTGTTTTTT; CDR3: CASSVWTFGELFF
J: TRBJ1-4; size: few; V: TRBV7-5; D: .; DNA: TGTGCCAGAAGCTCCCCGGGACAGGGGAATGAAAAACTGTTTTTT; CDR3: CARSSPGQGNEKLFF
J: TRBJ2-3; size: .; V: TRBV11-2; D: TRBD2; DNA: TGTGCCAGCAGCTCGGGACTAGCGGGGAGCACAGATACGCAGTATTTT; CDR3: CASSSGLAGSTDTQYF
J: TRBJ2-7; size: .; V: TRBV6-6; D: .; DNA: TGTGCCAGCAGCCCCCCCGACAGCGTGTACGAGCAGTACTTC; CDR3: CASSPPDSVYEQYF
J: TRBJ1-2; size: .; V: TRBV4-2; D: .; DNA: TGTGCCAGCAGCCAAGATCGAGTCGGAGGGTATGGCTACACCTTC; CDR3: CASSQDRVGGYGYTF
J: TRBJ1-2; size: .; V: TRBV3-1/TRBV3-2; D: .; DNA: TGTGCCAGCAGCCCCGTGGAGAACTATGGCTACACCTTC; CDR3: CASSPVENYGYTF
J: TRBJ1-1; size: .; V: TRBV7-2; D: .; DNA: TGTGCCAGCAGTCCGGGACTCAAGAACACTGAAGCTTTCTTT; CDR3: CASSPGLKNTEAFF
J: TRBJ1-1; size: .; V: TRBV7-2; D: .; DNA: TGTGCCAGCAGCGTTACAGGGAAGGGTGAAGCTTTCTTT; CDR3: CASSVTGKGEAFF
J: TRBJ1-2; size: once; V: TRBV15; D: .; DNA: TGTGCCACCAGCAGAGAACCCCCACCTAACAGGGACTATGGCTACACCTTC; CDR3: CATSREPPPNRDYGYTF
J: TRBJ2-2; size: .; V: TRBV19; D: .; DNA: TGTGCCAGTAGTAATCGATGGACAACGCTCTACCTTAACCTTCCCGCGAACACCGGGGAGCTGTTTTTT; CDR3: CASSNRWTTLYLNLPANTGELFF